These T cell receptor beta chains were read from a single sample in a study of monozygotic twins with inflammatory bowel disease. Reprocessing the 5' RACE reads, TCRdb reports a single entry for every CDR3 protein and omits DNA. The sample holds over 150,000 distinct CDR3 sequences. The material sequenced was blood. The receptors derive from a human donor with ulcerative colitis or Crohn's disease, or a healthy co-twin of an affected twin (not recorded which). Each CDR3 is given with its conserved first and last residue.

CASSQRSTSGSVGRKNEQFF	TRBV14	TRBJ2-1
CSARPGVGREQYF	TRBV20-1	TRBJ2-7
CASSYGTGRNTGELFF	TRBV11-2	TRBJ2-2
CASSSPTGRTGELFF	TRBV7-3	TRBJ2-2
CASSLGGLAGGAGELFF	TRBV13	TRBJ2-2
CASSSIRQSFMNTEAFF	TRBV28	TRBJ1-1
CASSSLVVDGYTF	TRBV5-6	TRBJ1-2
CASSPRGGNYEQYF	TRBV19	TRBJ2-7
CASSLSRGLGTDTQYF	TRBV12-3/TRBV12-4	TRBJ2-3
CAISGTGLYEQYF	TRBV10-3	TRBJ2-7
CASSSTGTSMNTEAFF	TRBV5-1	TRBJ1-1
CSARSSGSINTQYF	TRBV20-1	TRBJ2-3
CAITAGGVYEQYF	TRBV10-3	TRBJ2-7
CSVTGGGSGETQYF	TRBV29-1	TRBJ2-5
CAWGVTFGGLADNEQFF	TRBV30	TRBJ2-1
CASSTGGSGELFF	TRBV19	TRBJ2-2
CASSLGQDGGEKLFF	TRBV5-1	TRBJ1-4
CASSTHPRETDTQYF	TRBV28	TRBJ2-3
CASSWTGQETQYF	TRBV6-5	TRBJ2-5
CASSLDGDSSTDTQYF	TRBV5-1	TRBJ2-3
CASSGDSETQYF	TRBV19	TRBJ2-5
CSVEVSVYEQYF	TRBV29-1	TRBJ2-7
CASSYYRDRGREQYF	TRBV6-5	TRBJ2-7
CASSLTPTGTSGSWEQYF	TRBV7-8	TRBJ2-7
CSANPGLEGQETQYF	TRBV20-1	TRBJ2-5
CASSSTGTSGRVGELFF	TRBV7-3	TRBJ2-2
CASSIGANWGETQYF	TRBV19	TRBJ2-5
CSVGGRGTNYGYTF	TRBV29-1	TRBJ1-2
CASSPRWNTEAFF	TRBV5-1	TRBJ1-1
CSVGQGLSYEQYF	TRBV29-1	TRBJ2-7
CASSLLQGSPDEAFF	TRBV5-1	TRBJ1-1
CASSLGSGTWNEQFF	TRBV5-1	TRBJ2-1
CASSLRLAGTYNEQFF	TRBV7-2	TRBJ2-1
CASSEALRATGELFF	TRBV2	TRBJ2-2
CSASGGNQRGLNEQFF	TRBV20-1	TRBJ2-1
CASRARGSGNTIYF	TRBV28	TRBJ1-3
CASSLTGVPGEQFF	TRBV7-2	TRBJ2-1
CASLPPQGNNEQFF	TRBV6-6	TRBJ2-1
CASSKGGELFF	TRBV7-3	TRBJ2-2
CASSLDGGGTGYEQYF	TRBV7-2	TRBJ2-7
CASSLALNGEQYF	TRBV5-1	TRBJ2-7
CASRDTGTGYTGELFF	TRBV6-1	TRBJ2-2
CSASRVLERQTYNEQFF	TRBV20-1	TRBJ2-1
CSAGTPPNEQFF	TRBV20-1	TRBJ2-1
CSATAGAIYNEQFF	TRBV20-1	TRBJ2-1
CATSEGTDLNEKLFF	TRBV24-1	TRBJ1-4
CASSAWTVGSYNEQFF	TRBV6-2/TRBV6-3	TRBJ2-1
CASSSSGGFNYGYTF	TRBV7-2	TRBJ1-2